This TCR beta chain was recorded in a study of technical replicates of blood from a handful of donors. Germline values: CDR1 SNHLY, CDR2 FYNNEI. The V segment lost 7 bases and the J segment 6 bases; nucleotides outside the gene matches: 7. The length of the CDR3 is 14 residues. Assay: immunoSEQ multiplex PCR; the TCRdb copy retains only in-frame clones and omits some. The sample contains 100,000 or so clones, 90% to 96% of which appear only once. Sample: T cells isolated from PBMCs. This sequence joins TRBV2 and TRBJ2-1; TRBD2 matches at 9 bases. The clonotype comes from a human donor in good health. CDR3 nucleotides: TGTGCCAGCACCCGAGGGACTAGCTCCAATGAGCAGTTCTTC. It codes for CASTRGTSSNEQFF.